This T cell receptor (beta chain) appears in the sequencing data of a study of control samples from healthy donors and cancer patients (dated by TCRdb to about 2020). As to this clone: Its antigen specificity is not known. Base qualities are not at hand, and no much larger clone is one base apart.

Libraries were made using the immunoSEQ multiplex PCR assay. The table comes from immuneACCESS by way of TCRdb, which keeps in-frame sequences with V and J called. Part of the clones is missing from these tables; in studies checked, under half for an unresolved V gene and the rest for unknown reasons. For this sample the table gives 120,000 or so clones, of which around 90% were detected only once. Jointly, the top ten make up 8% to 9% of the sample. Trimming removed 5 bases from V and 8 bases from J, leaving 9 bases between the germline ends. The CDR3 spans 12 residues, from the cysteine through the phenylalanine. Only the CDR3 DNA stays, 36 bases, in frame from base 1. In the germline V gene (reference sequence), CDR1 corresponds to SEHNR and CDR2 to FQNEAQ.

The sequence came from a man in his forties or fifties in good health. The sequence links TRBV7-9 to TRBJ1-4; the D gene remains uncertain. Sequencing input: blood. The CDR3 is CASSPPREKLFF. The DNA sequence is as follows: TGTGCCAGCAGCCCGCCCCGAGAAAAACTGTTTTTT.